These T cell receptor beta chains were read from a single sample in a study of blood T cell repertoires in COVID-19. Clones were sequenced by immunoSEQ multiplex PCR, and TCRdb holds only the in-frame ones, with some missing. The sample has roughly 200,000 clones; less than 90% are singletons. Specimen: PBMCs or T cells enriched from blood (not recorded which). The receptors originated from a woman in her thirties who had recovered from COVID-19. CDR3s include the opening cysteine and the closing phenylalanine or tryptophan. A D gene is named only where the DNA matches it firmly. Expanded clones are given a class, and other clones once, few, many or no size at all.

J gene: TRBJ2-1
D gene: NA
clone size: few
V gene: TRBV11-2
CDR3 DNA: TGTGCCAGCAGCTTAGAGGGGCCTAGTTCGAGGCAGTTCTTC
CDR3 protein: CASSLEGPSSRQFF

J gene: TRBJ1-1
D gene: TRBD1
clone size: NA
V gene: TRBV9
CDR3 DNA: TGTGCCAGCAGCGTAGGGGACAGGAGGACACCGCATTCGAACACTGAAGCTTTCTTT
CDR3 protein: CASSVGDRRTPHSNTEAFF

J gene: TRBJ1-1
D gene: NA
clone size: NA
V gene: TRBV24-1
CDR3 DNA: TGTGCCACCAGTGATTTCTCCGGGACTGAAGCTTTCTTT
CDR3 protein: CATSDFSGTEAFF

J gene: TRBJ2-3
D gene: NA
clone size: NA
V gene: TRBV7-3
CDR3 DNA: TGTGCCAGCAGCCCGGTGGGGGGTGGCACAGATACGCAGTATTTT
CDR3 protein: CASSPVGGGTDTQYF

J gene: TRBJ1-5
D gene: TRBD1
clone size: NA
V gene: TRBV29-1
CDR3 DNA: TGCAGCGTCTCCTTACAGGGGGCAGGCAATCAGCCCCAGCATTTT
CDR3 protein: CSVSLQGAGNQPQHF

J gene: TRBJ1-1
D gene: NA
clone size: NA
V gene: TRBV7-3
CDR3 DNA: TGTGCCAGCAGCGTAAACAGGAACACTGAAGCTTTCTTT
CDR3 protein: CASSVNRNTEAFF

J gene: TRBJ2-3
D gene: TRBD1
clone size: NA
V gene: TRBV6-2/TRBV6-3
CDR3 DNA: TGTGCCAGCAGTCGACAGGGTGGGACAGATACGCAGTATTTT
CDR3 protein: CASSRQGGTDTQYF

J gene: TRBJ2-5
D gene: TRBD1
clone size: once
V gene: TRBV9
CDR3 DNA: TGTGCCAGCAGCGTGAGACAGGGGGAGACCCAGTACTTC
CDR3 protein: CASSVRQGETQYF

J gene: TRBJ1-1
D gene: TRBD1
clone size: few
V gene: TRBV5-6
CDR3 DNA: TGTGCCAGCAGCCGTACCGGGACAGGGGAGACTGAAGCTTTCTTT
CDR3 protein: CASSRTGTGETEAFF

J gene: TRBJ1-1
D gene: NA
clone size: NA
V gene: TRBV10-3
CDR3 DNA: TGTGCCATCAGTGAGCGACTTGACAGGAACACTGAAGCTTTCTTT
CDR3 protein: CAISERLDRNTEAFF

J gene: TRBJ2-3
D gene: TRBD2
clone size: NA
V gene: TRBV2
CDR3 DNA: TGTGCCAGCAGTGACAACGGGGGGGTCACAGATACGCAGTATTTT
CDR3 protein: CASSDNGGVTDTQYF

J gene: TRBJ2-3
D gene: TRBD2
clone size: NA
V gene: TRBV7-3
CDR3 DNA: TGTGCCAGCAGCCTCTCGGCTAGCGGGGGCACAGATACGCAGTATTTT
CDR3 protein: CASSLSASGGTDTQYF

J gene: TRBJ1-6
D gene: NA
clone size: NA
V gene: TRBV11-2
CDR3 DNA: TGTGCCAGCAGCCAATTACAGGGCTATAATTCACCCCTCCACTTT
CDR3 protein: CASSQLQGYNSPLHF

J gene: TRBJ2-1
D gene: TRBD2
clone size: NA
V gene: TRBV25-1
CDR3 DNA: TGTGCCAGCAGTGAATCAGCGGGGGCGGTCGATGAGCAGTTCTTC
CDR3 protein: CASSESAGAVDEQFF

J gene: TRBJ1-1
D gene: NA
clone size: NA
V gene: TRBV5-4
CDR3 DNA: TGTGCCAGCAGCGCCCCAACCCAGGGGAACACTGAAGCTTTCTTT
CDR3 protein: CASSAPTQGNTEAFF

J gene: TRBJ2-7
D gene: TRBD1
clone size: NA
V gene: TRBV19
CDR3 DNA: TGTGCCAGTAGTATCGGACAGGGTTCCTACGAGCAGTACTTC
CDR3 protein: CASSIGQGSYEQYF

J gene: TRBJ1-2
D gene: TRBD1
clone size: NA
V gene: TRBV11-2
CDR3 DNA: TGTGCCAGCAGCTTTGGCAGGGACAGGGCCGGCTACACCTTC
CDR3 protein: CASSFGRDRAGYTF

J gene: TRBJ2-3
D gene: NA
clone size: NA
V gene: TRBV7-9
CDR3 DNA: TGTGCCAGCAGCTTACTAACCGATAGCACAGATACGCAGTATTTT
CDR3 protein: CASSLLTDSTDTQYF

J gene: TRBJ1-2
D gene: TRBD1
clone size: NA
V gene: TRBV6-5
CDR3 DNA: TGTGCCAGCAGTTACAGGGGGCGGTCCTATGGCTACACCTTC
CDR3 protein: CASSYRGRSYGYTF

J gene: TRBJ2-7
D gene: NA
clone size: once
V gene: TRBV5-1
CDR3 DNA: TGCGCCAGCAGCCAGGAGACAGGTCTCGACGAGCAGTACTTC
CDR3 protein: CASSQETGLDEQYF

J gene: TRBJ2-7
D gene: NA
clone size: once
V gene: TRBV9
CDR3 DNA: TGTGCCAGCAGCGTATCGGGGGGCGAACAGTACTTC
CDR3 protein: CASSVSGGEQYF

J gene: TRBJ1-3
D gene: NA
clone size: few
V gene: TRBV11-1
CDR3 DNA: TGTGCCAGCAGCCAGCAGGGCCTCTCTGGAAACACCATATATTTT
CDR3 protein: CASSQQGLSGNTIYF